What follows are 14 T cell receptor beta chains derived from one specimen sequenced in a study of preoperative IRX-2 immunotherapy in early breast cancer. Treatment defined: preoperative locoregional IRX-2 cytokine immunotherapy. Repertoires were generated with immunoSEQ multiplex PCR, while TCRdb's copy carries only in-frame clones and drops some. The table has under 40,000 clones, roughly 95% seen once; the top ten hold around 6%. The specimen was collected from a patient treated with IRX-2 immunotherapy. The receptors shown here come from a human donor with breast cancer.

V is TRBV5-1 and J is TRBJ2-1; TRBD1 matches 7 bases. J gave up 7 bases and V 8 bases, and 9 bases lay outside the gene matches. The CDR3 is 13 amino acids. Germline lookup yields CDR1 SGHRS and CDR2 YFSETQ. As DNA, the CDR3 is TGCGCCAGTGAGACAGGGTTTACAAATGAGCAGTTCTTC. This sequence encodes CASETGFTNEQFF.

V is TRBV7-9 and J is TRBJ2-5; D is possibly TRBD1 or TRBD2 (5 bases each). This CDR3 spans 13 amino acids. Trimming shortened V by 5 bases and J by 4 bases, and 11 bases separated the two germline ends. Germline-derived CDR1 and CDR2 are SEHNR and FQNEAQ (reference sequence). DNA of the CDR3: TGTGCCAGCAGCCCGCTTGGGGGAGAGACCCAGTACTTC. Encoded protein: CASSPLGGETQYF. Variable domain in full (rest from reference TRBV7-9 and TRBJ2-5): DTGVSQNPRHKITKRGQNVTFRCDPISEHNRLYWYRQTLGQGPEFLTYFQNEAQLEKSRLLSDRFSAERPKGSFSTLEIQRTEQGDSAMYLCASSPLGGETQYFGPGTRLLVL.

CDR3 sequence: CASSIGFPGEETQYF. For the CDR3, the DNA is TGTGCCAGTAGTATAGGCTTTCCGGGGGAGGAGACCCAGTACTTC. The genes are TRBV19 and TRBJ2-5; maybe TRBD2 (6 bases). The germline V gene has CDR1 LNHDA and CDR2 SQIVND (reference sequence). Between the trimmed V and J ends, which lost 1 base and 5 bases, there was a span of 14 bases. The CDR3 extends over 15 amino acids.

The chain recombines TRBV5-1 with TRBJ2-1, with 11 nucleotides matching TRBD2. This CDR3 comprises 15 residues. The junction had 3 bases not matched to a gene; V was cut back by 4 bases and J by 3 bases. Germline CDR1 and CDR2: SGHRS and YFSETQ. CDR3 sequence (DNA): TGCGCCAGCAGCCTCGGACTAGCGGGCTACAATGAGCAGTTCTTC. This sequence encodes CASSLGLAGYNEQFF.

The chain is built from TRBV30 and TRBJ2-1; D may be TRBD2 (5 bases). V shed 5 bases and J shed 0 bases, with 11 bases lying between them. This CDR3 is 14 amino acids long. Germline V gene sequence: CDR1 GTSNPN, CDR2 SVGIG (reference sequence). In DNA, the CDR3 is TGTGCCTGGTTAGCTGGGAGCTCCTACAATGAGCAGTTCTTC. Amino acids: CAWLAGSSYNEQFF.

The rearrangement links TRBV9 to TRBJ1-1; 7 bases line up with TRBD1. This CDR3 contains 14 residues. With V trimmed by 4 bases and J by 6 bases, 9 bases remained unmatched. From germline, CDR1 is SGDLS and CDR2 YYNGEE. DNA of the CDR3: TGTGCCAGCAGCCCCATGACAGGGAGGTCTGAAGCTTTCTTT. Amino acids: CASSPMTGRSEAFF.

This rearrangement joins TRBV19 to TRBJ2-1; D call uncertain. This CDR3 spans 13 amino acids. Per germline, CDR1 LNHDA and CDR2 SQIVND (reference sequence). Between the trimmed V and J ends, which lost 3 bases and 3 bases, there was a span of 6 bases. The CDR3 sequence is CASSIQLYNEQFF. The DNA of the CDR3 is TGTGCCAGTAGTATTCAGCTCTACAATGAGCAGTTCTTC.

The chain recombines TRBV5-5 with TRBJ1-2, with a weak D call TRBD1 (6 bases). The CDR3 spans 16 residues. V was shortened by 4 bases and J by 0 bases, with 16 bases between the two germline ends. CDR1 is SGHKS and CDR2 is YYEKEE in the germline V gene (reference sequence). CDR3 residues: CASSPSVRTANYGYTF. Written as DNA, the CDR3 is TGTGCCAGCAGCCCTTCCGTCCGGACAGCTAACTATGGCTACACCTTC. Drawing the rest from reference TRBV5-5 and TRBJ1-2, the complete variable domain is DAGVTQSPTHLIKTRGQQVTLRCSPISGHKSVSWYQQVLGQGPQFIFQYYEKEERGRGNFPDRFSARQFPNYSSELNVNALLLGDSALYLCASSPSVRTANYGYTFGSGTRLTVV.

The chain uses TRBV6-1 and TRBJ2-1; possibly TRBD1 for D (6 bases). Trimming stripped 2 bases from V and 4 bases from J, with 9 bases between. This CDR3 spans 14 amino acids. Germline assignment: CDR1 MNHNS and CDR2 SASEGT. CDR3 DNA: TGTGCCAGCAGTGAATCTACAGGGTACAATGAGCAGTTCTTC. Protein product: CASSESTGYNEQFF.

The V gene is TRBV1, the J gene TRBJ2-3. TRBV1 is noted as a pseudogene. The CDR3 has 17 residues. In nucleotides, the CDR3 is TGCACCAGCAGCTTCCTAAAGCCCCGATCCAGAGACCAACAGCAGTATTTT. Protein sequence: CTSSFLKPRSRDQQQYF.

The chain combines TRBV19 with TRBJ1-1; TRBD1 matches at 7 bases. The CDR3 spans 15 residues. With V trimmed by 3 bases and J by 4 bases, 8 bases remained unmatched. Per germline, CDR1 LNHDA and CDR2 SQIVND (reference sequence). The CDR3 nucleotides read TGTGCCAGTAGTATCGCTAGGGGGCGAAGCACTGAAGCTTTCTTT. This translates into CASSIARGRSTEAFF.

With respect to this clone: A junction boundary mismatches the germline segment, possibly from a read error. V gene TRBV30 combines with J gene TRBJ2-1; D remains unclear. The CDR3 has 11 residues. Per germline, CDR1 GTSNPN and CDR2 SVGIG (reference sequence). The CDR3 spells CAWSLPRSPIF. The CDR3 nucleotides are TGTGCCTGGAGCCTACCGCGCAGTCCAATCTTC.

The chain couples TRBV19 to TRBJ2-1, with 10 bases aligning to TRBD2. There are 18 residues in the CDR3. Trimming cost V 3 bases and J 0 bases; bases outside gene matches: 8. Germline-derived CDR1 and CDR2 are LNHDA and SQIVND (reference sequence). The CDR3, as DNA: TGTGCCAGTAGTATCTTAGCGGGGGGCTTGAGCTCCTACAATGAGCAGTTCTTC. It codes for CASSILAGGLSSYNEQFF.

This clone was seen just once. The gene calls are TRBV21-1 and TRBJ2-7; TRBD1, the D gene given by the table, was not confirmed from the DNA. TRBV21-1 is assigned pseudogene status. The CDR3 has 14 amino acids. In DNA, the CDR3 is TGTGCCAGCAGCAAAGCGGGCAGGACATACGAGCAGTACTTC. Its translation is CASSKAGRTYEQYF.